These T cell receptor beta chains were read from a single sample in a study of blood T cells in healthy people across ages. TCRdb passed the 5' RACE reads through MiXCR, listing each CDR3 protein once. Of over 1.5 million distinct CDR3 sequences in the sample, less than 50% were seen once. The sample was blood. The receptors derive from a middle-aged woman in good health. The CDR3 runs from the conserved cysteine through the conserved F or W. A D gene is named only where the DNA matches it firmly. Clone sizes are given selectively: once, few, many, or a class where the clone is expanded.

clone_size: NA
d_call: NA
j_call: TRBJ2-3
v_call: TRBV5-1
cdr3_length: 13
cdr3_nt: TGCGCCACCACAAGAGATAACCGGGATACGCAGTATTTT
cdr3_aa: CATTRDNRDTQYF

clone_size: NA
d_call: TRBD2
j_call: TRBJ2-5
v_call: TRBV7-2
cdr3_length: 16
cdr3_nt: TGTGCCAGCAGCCGCGAGCGGGGGAGATACCAAGAGACCCAGTACTTC
cdr3_aa: CASSRERGRYQETQYF

clone_size: NA
d_call: NA
j_call: TRBJ2-6
v_call: TRBV11-2
cdr3_length: 17
cdr3_nt: TGTGCCAGCAGTCCCCAAATCAAACAGGTTGGGGCCAACGTCCTGACTTTC
cdr3_aa: CASSPQIKQVGANVLTF

clone_size: NA
d_call: TRBD1
j_call: TRBJ2-5
v_call: TRBV5-1
cdr3_length: 13
cdr3_nt: TGCGCCAGCAGCTTAGGGACAGGGGCTCCCAAGTACTTC
cdr3_aa: CASSLGTGAPKYF

clone_size: NA
d_call: TRBD1
j_call: TRBJ1-2
v_call: TRBV12-3/TRBV12-4
cdr3_length: 13
cdr3_nt: TGTGCCAGCAGTCCGACAGGGTTTGATGGCTACACCTTC
cdr3_aa: CASSPTGFDGYTF

clone_size: NA
d_call: TRBD2
j_call: TRBJ2-5
v_call: TRBV9
cdr3_length: 16
cdr3_nt: TGTGCCAGCAGCGCCACCGGGACTAGCGCGGGAGAGACCCAGTACTTC
cdr3_aa: CASSATGTSAGETQYF

clone_size: few
d_call: NA
j_call: TRBJ2-3
v_call: TRBV12-5
cdr3_length: 15
cdr3_nt: TGTGCTAGTGGTTTGGGGGCTCTGAAAGCAGATACGCAGTATTTT
cdr3_aa: CASGLGALKADTQYF

clone_size: NA
d_call: NA
j_call: TRBJ2-7
v_call: TRBV5-1
cdr3_length: 15
cdr3_nt: TGCGCCAGCAGCGGGAGGGACAGTATAACCTACGAGCAGTACTTC
cdr3_aa: CASSGRDSITYEQYF

clone_size: NA
d_call: TRBD2
j_call: TRBJ2-7
v_call: TRBV3-1
cdr3_length: 16
cdr3_nt: TGTGCCAGCAGCCGCTCCCCGGGAGGGATGGGTGGCGAGCAGTACTTC
cdr3_aa: CASSRSPGGMGGEQYF

clone_size: NA
d_call: TRBD1
j_call: TRBJ2-3
v_call: TRBV7-2
cdr3_length: 14
cdr3_nt: TGTGCCAGCAGCTCCCGGGACAGCCTCACCCCGCAGTATTTT
cdr3_aa: CASSSRDSLTPQYF

clone_size: few
d_call: NA
j_call: TRBJ2-3
v_call: TRBV20-1
cdr3_length: 13
cdr3_nt: TGCAGTGCCCTGGACAGTTTCACAGATACGCAGTATTTT
cdr3_aa: CSALDSFTDTQYF

clone_size: many
d_call: NA
j_call: TRBJ2-7
v_call: TRBV7-8
cdr3_length: 13
cdr3_nt: TGTGCCAGCAGCTTACGCACCGCCTACGAGCAGTACTTC
cdr3_aa: CASSLRTAYEQYF

clone_size: NA
d_call: NA
j_call: TRBJ2-7
v_call: TRBV4-3
cdr3_length: 16
cdr3_nt: TGCGCCAGCTGCCGCGGGACCGCTAGCTCCTACAATGAGCAGTACTTC
cdr3_aa: CASCRGTASSYNEQYF

clone_size: NA
d_call: TRBD1
j_call: TRBJ2-6
v_call: TRBV7-2
cdr3_length: 16
cdr3_nt: TGTGCCAGCAGCTTAACAGGGGAGTCTGGGGCCAACGTCCTGACTTTC
cdr3_aa: CASSLTGESGANVLTF

clone_size: NA
d_call: NA
j_call: TRBJ2-3
v_call: TRBV7-9
cdr3_length: 12
cdr3_nt: TGTGCCAGCAGCTTAGCGATGAATACGCAGTATTTT
cdr3_aa: CASSLAMNTQYF

clone_size: NA
d_call: NA
j_call: TRBJ2-7
v_call: TRBV2
cdr3_length: 10
cdr3_nt: TGTGCCAGCTCGTCGTTCGAGCAGTACTTC
cdr3_aa: CASSSFEQYF

clone_size: NA
d_call: NA
j_call: TRBJ1-1
v_call: TRBV13
cdr3_length: 15
cdr3_nt: TGTGCCAGCAGCTTAGAATGGACACTTGGGGTGAAAGCTTTCTTT
cdr3_aa: CASSLEWTLGVKAFF

clone_size: NA
d_call: NA
j_call: TRBJ2-7
v_call: TRBV28
cdr3_length: 16
cdr3_nt: TGTGCCAGCAGTTCAACCCAAGGGGGGGATTCCTACGAGCAGTACTTC
cdr3_aa: CASSSTQGGDSYEQYF

clone_size: NA
d_call: NA
j_call: TRBJ2-7
v_call: TRBV9
cdr3_length: 14
cdr3_nt: TGTGCCAGCAGCTATGGTAACGTCGGGAGCGAGCAGTACTTC
cdr3_aa: CASSYGNVGSEQYF

clone_size: few
d_call: TRBD1
j_call: TRBJ2-1
v_call: TRBV7-6
cdr3_length: 16
cdr3_nt: TGTGCCAGCAGCTTAAGTGGGACAGGGGTCTACAATGAGCAGTTCTTC
cdr3_aa: CASSLSGTGVYNEQFF

clone_size: few
d_call: TRBD2
j_call: TRBJ2-5
v_call: TRBV20-1
cdr3_length: 13
cdr3_nt: TGCAGCCTCCAAAGTAGCGGGGGAGAGACCCAGTACTTC
cdr3_aa: CSLQSSGGETQYF

clone_size: NA
d_call: TRBD2
j_call: TRBJ2-7
v_call: TRBV20-1
cdr3_length: 14
cdr3_nt: TGCAGTGCCAACGGCGGGGGGGCGGGATACGAGCAGTACTTC
cdr3_aa: CSANGGGAGYEQYF

clone_size: NA
d_call: NA
j_call: TRBJ2-7
v_call: TRBV27
cdr3_length: 15
cdr3_nt: TGTGCCAGCAGTTTTATCCGGGGTGGGGGCTACGAGCAGTACTTC
cdr3_aa: CASSFIRGGGYEQYF

clone_size: NA
d_call: NA
j_call: TRBJ2-5
v_call: TRBV7-2
cdr3_length: 13
cdr3_nt: TGTGCCAGCAGCTGCTACACCCAAGAGACCCAGTACTTC
cdr3_aa: CASSCYTQETQYF

clone_size: few
d_call: NA
j_call: TRBJ2-7
v_call: TRBV5-1
cdr3_length: 18
cdr3_nt: TGCGCCAGCAGCCCGACGGACAGTGGATCGACGGCGCTCTACGAGCAGTACTTC
cdr3_aa: CASSPTDSGSTALYEQYF

clone_size: once
d_call: NA
j_call: TRBJ2-7
v_call: TRBV28
cdr3_length: 16
cdr3_nt: TGTGCCAGCAGTTTAGGACATGGCACAGCCTCCTACGAGCAGTACTTC
cdr3_aa: CASSLGHGTASYEQYF

clone_size: NA
d_call: NA
j_call: TRBJ1-5
v_call: TRBV10-3
cdr3_length: 14
cdr3_nt: TGTGCCATCAGTGAGTCTGAGCCCGGTCAGCCCCAGCATTTT
cdr3_aa: CAISESEPGQPQHF

clone_size: NA
d_call: NA
j_call: TRBJ2-6
v_call: TRBV7-9
cdr3_length: 17
cdr3_nt: TGTGCCAGCAGTGGCGGAGGAGGGAACCCTGGGGCCAACGTCCTGACTTTC
cdr3_aa: CASSGGGGNPGANVLTF

clone_size: NA
d_call: NA
j_call: TRBJ1-6
v_call: TRBV20-1
cdr3_length: 13
cdr3_nt: TGCAGTGCAAGGAACTCGCTCGATTCACCCCTCCACTTT
cdr3_aa: CSARNSLDSPLHF

clone_size: NA
d_call: NA
j_call: TRBJ1-5
v_call: TRBV20-1
cdr3_length: 12
cdr3_nt: TGCAGTGCTAGCACGCCCCTATCGCCCCAGCATTTT
cdr3_aa: CSASTPLSPQHF

clone_size: NA
d_call: NA
j_call: TRBJ2-5
v_call: TRBV6-2/TRBV6-3
cdr3_length: 15
cdr3_nt: TGTGCCAGCAGTTATTATTCCGGGGACCGGTCGATCCAGTACTTC
cdr3_aa: CASSYYSGDRSIQYF

clone_size: NA
d_call: NA
j_call: TRBJ1-5
v_call: TRBV6-5
cdr3_length: 14
cdr3_nt: TGTGCCAGCAGGGAGGGGTCGAGCAATCAGCCCCAGCATTTT
cdr3_aa: CASREGSSNQPQHF

clone_size: NA
d_call: NA
j_call: TRBJ2-5
v_call: TRBV5-5
cdr3_length: 14
cdr3_nt: TGTGCCAGCAGCTTTCGCGGGTTGGGAGAGACCCAGTACTTC
cdr3_aa: CASSFRGLGETQYF

clone_size: NA
d_call: TRBD1
j_call: TRBJ1-5
v_call: TRBV20-1
cdr3_length: 16
cdr3_nt: TGCAGTGCTAGAGTGGGGACAGGGAAGAGGAATCAGCCCCAGCATTTT
cdr3_aa: CSARVGTGKRNQPQHF

clone_size: NA
d_call: TRBD2
j_call: TRBJ2-7
v_call: TRBV3-1
cdr3_length: 14
cdr3_nt: TGTGCCAGCAGCCAAGATCGGACTAGCAAGGAGCAGTACTTC
cdr3_aa: CASSQDRTSKEQYF

clone_size: NA
d_call: NA
j_call: TRBJ1-5
v_call: TRBV12-3/TRBV12-4
cdr3_length: 13
cdr3_nt: TGTGCCAGCAGTTTATCCGCAAGTCAGCCCCAGCATTTT
cdr3_aa: CASSLSASQPQHF

clone_size: few
d_call: NA
j_call: TRBJ2-4
v_call: TRBV28
cdr3_length: 16
cdr3_nt: TGTGCCAGCAGTTCGACCCAGGGGGGGGCCAAAAACATTCAGTACTTC
cdr3_aa: CASSSTQGGAKNIQYF

clone_size: few
d_call: NA
j_call: TRBJ1-2
v_call: TRBV24-1
cdr3_length: 16
cdr3_nt: TGTGCCACCAGTGATTTGCGATCGACAGGCATTAATGGCTACACCTTC
cdr3_aa: CATSDLRSTGINGYTF

clone_size: many
d_call: NA
j_call: TRBJ2-3
v_call: TRBV29-1
cdr3_length: 12
cdr3_nt: TGCAGCGTTGATCTCAGCACAGATACGCAGTATTTT
cdr3_aa: CSVDLSTDTQYF

clone_size: few
d_call: TRBD2
j_call: TRBJ2-3
v_call: TRBV6-5
cdr3_length: 17
cdr3_nt: TGTGCCAGCAGTTACACGGCTAGCGGTCCTAGCACAGATACGCAGTATTTT
cdr3_aa: CASSYTASGPSTDTQYF

clone_size: few
d_call: TRBD1
j_call: TRBJ1-2
v_call: TRBV12-3/TRBV12-4
cdr3_length: 15
cdr3_nt: TGTGCCAGCAGGAGACAGGGGGACCACCACTATGGCTACACCTTC
cdr3_aa: CASRRQGDHHYGYTF

clone_size: NA
d_call: TRBD2
j_call: TRBJ2-1
v_call: TRBV5-1
cdr3_length: 15
cdr3_nt: TGCGCCAGCAGCCTGGGACTAGCGGCTGTGGATGAGCAGTTCTTC
cdr3_aa: CASSLGLAAVDEQFF

clone_size: many
d_call: TRBD1
j_call: TRBJ2-7
v_call: TRBV27
cdr3_length: 13
cdr3_nt: TGTGCCAGCAGTCGGGACAGTCTGTACGAGCAGTACTTC
cdr3_aa: CASSRDSLYEQYF

clone_size: NA
d_call: NA
j_call: TRBJ2-3
v_call: TRBV21-1
cdr3_length: 16
cdr3_nt: TGTGCCAGCAGCAGCGGGACTAGCGATATAGTAGATACGCAGTATTTT
cdr3_aa: CASSSGTSDIVDTQYF

clone_size: NA
d_call: NA
j_call: TRBJ2-1
v_call: TRBV27
cdr3_length: 13
cdr3_nt: TGTGCCAGCAGTGTATCACGACGAGTCTCGCAGTTCTTC
cdr3_aa: CASSVSRRVSQFF

clone_size: NA
d_call: NA
j_call: TRBJ1-1
v_call: TRBV28
cdr3_length: 14
cdr3_nt: TGTGCCAGCAGTTCTTCTGGGCGGTACACTGAAGCTTTCTTT
cdr3_aa: CASSSSGRYTEAFF

clone_size: NA
d_call: NA
j_call: TRBJ1-2
v_call: TRBV9
cdr3_length: 13
cdr3_nt: TGTGCCAGCAGCAACAGGGTCGATTATGGCTACACCTTC
cdr3_aa: CASSNRVDYGYTF

clone_size: NA
d_call: TRBD1
j_call: TRBJ1-2
v_call: TRBV5-1
cdr3_length: 16
cdr3_nt: TGCGCCAGCAGCTCAGATACGGGACAGATTCGCTATGGCTACACCTTC
cdr3_aa: CASSSDTGQIRYGYTF

clone_size: NA
d_call: NA
j_call: TRBJ2-5
v_call: TRBV7-2
cdr3_length: 14
cdr3_nt: TGTGCCAGCAGCGTCAAGACAGGAGGGGAGACCCAGTACTTC
cdr3_aa: CASSVKTGGETQYF

clone_size: NA
d_call: NA
j_call: TRBJ2-3
v_call: TRBV9
cdr3_length: 13
cdr3_nt: TGTGCCAGCAGCGCTTCGACTCCCGATACGCAGTATTTT
cdr3_aa: CASSASTPDTQYF

clone_size: NA
d_call: NA
j_call: TRBJ1-2
v_call: TRBV27
cdr3_length: 15
cdr3_nt: TGTGCCAGCAGTGATCCCTCTAGGCGAATCGATGGCTACACCTTC
cdr3_aa: CASSDPSRRIDGYTF

clone_size: NA
d_call: NA
j_call: TRBJ2-3
v_call: TRBV7-8
cdr3_length: 16
cdr3_nt: TGTGCCAGCGGGAGATACCGACAGGAGTTGACAGATACGCAGTATTTT
cdr3_aa: CASGRYRQELTDTQYF

clone_size: NA
d_call: TRBD2
j_call: TRBJ2-5
v_call: TRBV20-1
cdr3_length: 15
cdr3_nt: TGCAGTGCTACAAACCGGGACCTCGGGGGGGAGACCCAGTACTTC
cdr3_aa: CSATNRDLGGETQYF

clone_size: NA
d_call: NA
j_call: TRBJ1-1
v_call: TRBV4-2
cdr3_length: 13
cdr3_nt: TGTGCCAGCAGGGATCAGCCGAACACTGAAGCTTTCTTT
cdr3_aa: CASRDQPNTEAFF

clone_size: NA
d_call: NA
j_call: TRBJ1-2
v_call: TRBV18
cdr3_length: 15
cdr3_nt: TGTGCCAGCTCACCACTTGATATAGCTAACTATGGCTACACCTTC
cdr3_aa: CASSPLDIANYGYTF

clone_size: NA
d_call: TRBD1
j_call: TRBJ2-5
v_call: TRBV7-2
cdr3_length: 13
cdr3_nt: TGTGCCAGCACCCCGGACAGGGGCGAGACCCAGTACTTC
cdr3_aa: CASTPDRGETQYF

clone_size: NA
d_call: NA
j_call: TRBJ2-1
v_call: TRBV27
cdr3_length: 16
cdr3_nt: TGTGCCAGCAGTACGAGGCGGGACAGCGCCTACAATGAGCAGTTCTTC
cdr3_aa: CASSTRRDSAYNEQFF